The 28 T cell receptor beta chains below all came from one sample that was sequenced in a study of cytomegalovirus exposure and HLA in healthy donors. PCR used 60 Vbeta primers and 13 Jbeta primers. Produced via immunoSEQ multiplex PCR; TCRdb's table is partial and in-frame only. The sample carries about 140,000 clones, approximately 84% recorded once. Source material: PBMCs. Receptors originate from a woman aged 40 to 50 in good health and CMV-seronegative.

The V and J genes are TRBV5-6 and TRBJ2-1, with 8 positions matching TRBD2. There are 15 residues in the CDR3. Germline CDR1 is SGHDT and CDR2 is YYEEEE. The trim removed 2 bases at V and 8 bases at J, leaving 9 bases unmatched. CDR3 amino acids: CASSFRSGGTDEQFF. The CDR3 coding sequence is TGTGCCAGCAGCTTTCGCAGCGGGGGTACTGATGAGCAGTTCTTC.

The CDR3 spells CASSSQGTTYGYTF. The CDR3, as DNA: TGTGCCAGCAGTTCTCAGGGAACGACCTATGGCTACACCTTC. This rearrangement joins TRBV6-5 to TRBJ1-2, with D tentatively TRBD1 (5 bases). CDR3 size: 14 residues. Trimming left V 4 bases short and J 4 bases short, with 13 bases between. CDR1 and CDR2 (germline): MNHEY, SVGAGI.

The chain carries TRBV28 and TRBJ2-3, with D possibly matching TRBD2 (6 bases). Trimming shortened V by 8 bases and J by 0 bases, and 15 bases separated the two germline ends. The length of the CDR3 is 15 residues. CDR1 is MDHEN and CDR2 is SYDVKM in the germline V gene. The CDR3 bases are TGTGCCAGCCGAATTAGCGGTCCTAGCACAGATACGCAGTATTTT. Its translation is CASRISGPSTDTQYF.

The V and J genes are TRBV5-1 and TRBJ2-7, with 9 bases matching TRBD1. Unmatched junction bases numbered 5, after V lost 4 bases and J lost 3 bases. CDR3 size: 14 residues. Germline V lookup: CDR1 SGHRS, CDR2 YFSETQ. CDR3 sequence (DNA): TGCGCCAGCAGCGCGACAGGGGGACGCTACGAGCAGTACTTC. Protein: CASSATGGRYEQYF.

The gene calls are TRBV5-6 and TRBJ2-7, with 10 bases matching TRBD1. The CDR3 spans 15 residues. In germline, CDR1 is SGHDT, CDR2 YYEEEE. Trimming at V came to 3 bases and at J to 3 bases, leaving 6 bases not matched to a gene. The CDR3 region has the DNA TGTGCCAGCAGCTGGGACAGGGGAGACTTCTACGAGCAGTACTTC. Encoded protein: CASSWDRGDFYEQYF.

This clone was seen only a few times. The chain employs TRBV13 and TRBJ2-5, with TRBD2 matching over 7 bases. With V trimmed by 7 bases and J by 5 bases, 10 bases remained unmatched. Germline V gene sequence: CDR1 PRHDT, CDR2 FYEKMQ (reference sequence). This CDR3 is built from 14 residues. The CDR3: CASNVAGEGETQYF. CDR3 DNA sequence: TGTGCCAGCAATGTTGCGGGAGAGGGGGAGACCCAGTACTTC.

This clone showed up just once. The rearrangement joins TRBV28 to TRBJ1-2; a possible D gene is TRBD1 (6 bases). Trimming left V 5 bases short and J 6 bases short, with 19 bases between. Germline V gives CDR1 MDHEN, CDR2 SYDVKM. The CDR3 has 15 residues. For the CDR3, the DNA is TGTGCCAGCAGTCTCCTCTCCGGGACACCGAATGGCTACACCTTC. Amino acid sequence: CASSLLSGTPNGYTF.

The gene calls are TRBV4-2 and TRBJ2-3; TRBD1 matches at 10 bases. Germline V gene sequence: CDR1 LGHNA, CDR2 YNFKEQ. The V segment lost 4 bases and the J segment 0 bases; nucleotides outside the gene matches: 19. The CDR3 sequence is 21 residues long. The CDR3 sequence: CASSPLPSGQGPLTSTDTQYF. The CDR3 nucleotides read TGTGCCAGCAGCCCCCTCCCATCGGGACAGGGGCCTTTAACTAGCACAGATACGCAGTATTTT.

This clone has a handful of counts. The chain has TRBV18 and TRBJ1-5; TRBD1 might be the D (5 bases). V was pared by 2 bases and J by 6 bases, with 14 bases between. Germline assignment: CDR1 KGHSH and CDR2 LQKENI. The CDR3 sequence is 15 residues long. The CDR3 is CASSPDSVGPQPQHF. The CDR3, as DNA: TGTGCCAGCTCACCAGACAGTGTAGGGCCTCAGCCCCAGCATTTT.

The CDR3 sequence is CASSQNAGLGTDTQYF. For the CDR3, the DNA is TGCGCCAGCAGCCAGAATGCGGGTCTAGGCACAGATACGCAGTATTTT. This chain joins TRBV4-1 and TRBJ2-3; D perhaps matches TRBD2 (5 bases). CDR3 length equals 16 residues. Trimming removed 3 bases from V and 1 base from J, with 14 bases in between. Germline lookup yields CDR1 MGHRA and CDR2 YSYEKL.

This chain connects TRBV19 to TRBJ1-5; no definite D call. The CDR3 spans 15 residues. Trimming cost V 5 bases and J 7 bases, with 18 bases left between them. Germline V lookup: CDR1 LNHDA, CDR2 SQIVND (reference sequence). The CDR3, as DNA: TGTGCCAGTAGTCTGTTTGCGGGTGACGGGCAGCCCCAGCATTTT. It is translated as CASSLFAGDGQPQHF.

This sequence joins TRBV28 and TRBJ1-3, with TRBD1 matching 8 bases. Germline V gives CDR1 MDHEN, CDR2 SYDVKM. V lost 8 bases and J lost 5; bases outside the gene matches: 5. This CDR3 has 13 amino acids. CDR3 residues: CASVQGVRNTIYF. In DNA, the CDR3 is TGTGCCAGCGTACAGGGGGTGAGAAACACCATATATTTT.

CDR3 amino acids: CASSPGTAYGYTF. The CDR3 bases are TGTGCCAGCAGCCCCGGGACAGCCTATGGCTACACCTTC. V gene TRBV7-2 combines with J gene TRBJ1-2; 7 bases are shared with TRBD1. From germline, CDR1 is SGHTA and CDR2 FQGNSA. V trimming: 5 bases; J trimming: 4 bases; junction bases outside the gene matches: 4. The CDR3 is 13 residues long.

The chain carries TRBV19 and TRBJ1-5; D is ambiguous. Trimming removed 6 bases from V and 2 bases from J, with 14 bases in between. In germline, CDR1 is LNHDA, CDR2 SQIVND (reference sequence). CDR3 length: 15 residues. CDR3: CASRPSGWRNQPQHF. The CDR3 bases are TGTGCCAGTAGGCCCAGCGGATGGCGCAATCAGCCCCAGCATTTT.

The chain is built from TRBV7-2 and TRBJ1-3, with D unclear. Germline CDR1 and CDR2: SGHTA and FQGNSA. This CDR3 has 16 amino acids. Trimming took 5 bases from V and 4 from J, leaving 18 bases between them. Written as DNA, the CDR3 is TGTGCCAGCAGCCTCCGCCTAGGGAGCACCGGAAACACCATATATTTT. It codes for CASSLRLGSTGNTIYF.

The V gene is TRBV5-1, the J gene TRBJ2-2, with D possibly matching TRBD1 (6 bases). With 0 bases removed from V and 1 base from J, the gap between germline ends came to 7 bases. Germline V gene data show CDR1 as SGHRS and CDR2 as YFSETQ. The CDR3 has 15 amino acids. The CDR3 DNA reads TGCGCCAGCAGCTTGGCCAGGGGGAACACCGGGGAGCTGTTTTTT. It translates to CASSLARGNTGELFF.

The chain combines TRBV7-2 with TRBJ2-3, with unresolved D. This CDR3 is built from 14 residues. V lost 5 bases, J lost 0 bases, and 9 bases lay in between. Per the germline V gene, CDR1 is SGHTA and CDR2 is FQGNSA. CDR3 amino acids: CASSLVGSTDTQYF. The CDR3 bases are TGTGCCAGCAGCCTCGTCGGGAGCACAGATACGCAGTATTTT.

The chain carries TRBV28 and TRBJ1-3; 8 bases match TRBD1. The J segment lost 0 bases and the V segment lost 5 bases, leaving 6 bases of the junction unmatched. This CDR3 is built from 16 residues. From germline, CDR1 is MDHEN and CDR2 SYDVKM. CDR3 bases: TGTGCCAGCAGTGTACTCAGGGGGCTCTCTGGAAACACCATATATTTT. It yields the protein CASSVLRGLSGNTIYF.

The rearrangement joins TRBV15 to TRBJ1-5, with 9 nucleotides matching TRBD1. The CDR3 runs 18 residues. Per the germline V gene, CDR1 is LNHNV and CDR2 is YYDKDF (reference sequence). The V and J ends lost 5 bases and 4 bases, in that order; junction bases with no gene match: 15. The CDR3 DNA reads as TGTGCCACCAGCCTAAGAGGGATTGGGACAGGGTTAAATCAGCCCCAGCATTTT. This sequence encodes CATSLRGIGTGLNQPQHF.

This sequence joins TRBV7-2 and TRBJ1-1; 8 positions match TRBD1. Trimming removed 2 bases from V and 5 bases from J; junction bases left unmatched: 7. Germline V gives CDR1 SGHTA, CDR2 FQGNSA. This CDR3 has 15 amino acids. CDR3 DNA sequence: TGTGCCAGCAGCTTACGGACAGGGTTGGGAACTGAAGCTTTCTTT. It yields the protein CASSLRTGLGTEAFF.

The gene calls are TRBV11-2 and TRBJ1-4; tentative D call: TRBD1 (6 bases). This CDR3 is built from 16 residues. With 5 bases removed from V and 4 bases from J, the gap between germline ends came to 17 bases. Germline V CDR1 and CDR2: SGHAT, FQNNGV. The CDR3, as DNA: TGTGCCAGCAGCGCCACAGGGTTCCAGGGTAATGAAAAACTGTTTTTT. Protein sequence: CASSATGFQGNEKLFF.

The chain joins TRBV18 to TRBJ2-5, with TRBD1 identical over 11 bases. TRBJ2-7 matches the DNA end more closely, so the J call is doubtful. CDR3 length: 14 residues. From germline, CDR1 is KGHSH and CDR2 LQKENI. The CDR3 spells CASSPGTGGYEQYF. CDR3 DNA: TGTGCCAGCTCACCCGGGACAGGGGGCTACGAGCAGTACTTC.

J is TRBJ1-1 and V is TRBV28; a possible D gene is TRBD1 (5 bases). The CDR3 sequence is 12 residues long. Per the germline V gene, CDR1 is MDHEN and CDR2 is SYDVKM. V shed 3 bases and J shed 11 bases, with 13 bases lying between them. The CDR3 sequence: CASSFFGARAFF. CDR3 bases: TGTGCCAGCAGTTTCTTTGGGGCACGGGCTTTCTTT.

The chain uses TRBV5-1 and TRBJ2-1, with 10 bases aligning to TRBD2. The CDR3 covers 16 residues. From germline, CDR1 is SGHRS and CDR2 YFSETQ. J was trimmed by 3 bases and V by 0 bases; bases with no gene match: 3. The CDR3 region is CASSLGASGSYNEQFF. The CDR3 region has the DNA TGCGCCAGCAGCTTGGGGGCTAGCGGGAGCTACAATGAGCAGTTCTTC.

This chain uses TRBV2 with TRBJ2-7; 9 nucleotides line up with TRBD2. The CDR3 runs to 13 residues. With 5 bases clipped from V and 6 bases from J, the junction kept 5 bases outside the gene matches. CDR1 is SNHLY, CDR2 FYNNEI, per germline. The CDR3 spells CASSFTSGLEQYF. The DNA of the CDR3 is TGTGCCAGCAGTTTTACTAGCGGGCTCGAGCAGTACTTC. Variable domain in full (rest from reference TRBV2 and TRBJ2-7): EPEVTQTPSHQVTQMGQEVILRCVPISNHLYFYWYRQILGQKVEFLVSFYNNEISEKSEIFDDQFSVERPDGSNFTLKIRSTKLEDSAMYFCASSFTSGLEQYFGPGTRLTVT.

This clone was seen only a few times. The gene calls are TRBV27 and TRBJ1-1; the match to TRBD1 covers 8 bases. CDR3 length: 16 residues. V was clipped by 4 bases and J by 7 bases; unmatched bases: 14. CDR1 MNHEY and CDR2 SMNVEV come from the germline V gene (reference sequence). The CDR3 DNA follows: TGTGCCAGCAGTTGGAGGGCAGGGGGCAGACGGAATGAAGCTTTCTTT. Translating gives CASSWRAGGRRNEAFF.

The chain recombines TRBV5-4 with TRBJ1-1; 8 bases match TRBD1. Per the germline V gene, CDR1 is SGHNT and CDR2 is YYREEE (reference sequence). Losses at the gene ends were 2 bases for V and 3 bases for J; bases not matched to a gene: 9. The CDR3 is made up of 16 amino acids. CDR3 nucleotides: TGTGCCAGCAGCTTTCTCCCCGGGACAGGTGACACTGAAGCTTTCTTT. Residues: CASSFLPGTGDTEAFF. Complete variable domain (other parts from reference TRBV5-4 and TRBJ1-1): ETGVTQSPTHLIKTRGQQVTLRCSSQSGHNTVSWYQQALGQGPQFIFQYYREEENGRGNFPPRFSGLQFPNYSSELNVNALELDDSALYLCASSFLPGTGDTEAFFGQGTRLTVV.

J is TRBJ2-1 and V is TRBV29-1; 9 nucleotides match TRBD1. With V trimmed by 6 bases and J by 4 bases, 4 bases remained unmatched. The CDR3 length is 13 residues. Germline CDR1 reads SQVTM; CDR2 reads ANQGSEA. For the CDR3, the DNA is TGCAGCGTCCCTGGGACAGGGTACAATGAGCAGTTCTTC. It specifies CSVPGTGYNEQFF.